Listed below are T cell receptor beta chains from one sample, sequenced in a study of radiation and T cells in renal cell carcinoma. The table came from immunoSEQ multiplex PCR; TCRdb's copy has only in-frame clones and leaves some out. The table shows about 130,000 clones, with about 81% occurring only once. The sequences come from blood, collected from a patient whose treatment included radiotherapy and nephrectomy. All receptors come from a man in his fifties or sixties with renal cell carcinoma. The CDR3 runs from the conserved cysteine through the conserved F or W. Fields, in order: J gene, V gene, D gene, clone size, CDR3 DNA, CDR3 protein. A D gene is named only where the DNA matches it firmly. Clone size, where shown, is once, few, many, or a class for clones that have expanded.

TRBJ1-1	TRBV12-1	NA	NA	TGTGCCAGCAGCTTTGTGAGGCAACCGAGAGGCACTGAAGCTTTCTTT	CASSFVRQPRGTEAFF
TRBJ2-3	TRBV5-1	TRBD2	NA	TGCGCCAGCAGCTCCTTAGCGGGGGGGACAGATACGCAGTATTTT	CASSSLAGGTDTQYF
TRBJ2-1	TRBV6-4	NA	NA	TGTGCCAGCAGTGAGGGGTCCGGGTATTATAATGAGCAGTTCTTC	CASSEGSGYYNEQFF
TRBJ2-7	TRBV11-1	NA	NA	TGTGCCAGCAGCTTAGGAGGCAGCTCCTACGAGCAGTACTTC	CASSLGGSSYEQYF
TRBJ2-3	TRBV15	NA	once	TGTGCCACCAGCAGAGACGGAGATACGCAGTATTTT	CATSRDGDTQYF
TRBJ2-5	TRBV30	NA	NA	TGTGCCTGGAGTGTAGGTTCTAGTGGAGAGACCCAGTACTTC	CAWSVGSSGETQYF
TRBJ1-1	TRBV4-1	TRBD1	many	TGCGCCAGCAGACCGGGACAGGGGTTCACTGAAGCTTTCTTT	CASRPGQGFTEAFF
TRBJ1-1	TRBV11-2	NA	NA	TGTGCCAGCAGTAACATCCCCCGGGGAAACACTGAAGCTTTCTTT	CASSNIPRGNTEAFF
TRBJ2-7	TRBV6-1	TRBD2	NA	TGTGCCAGCTACCCCGACCTCCGGGGGGAGGGGCAGTACTTC	CASYPDLRGEGQYF
TRBJ2-7	TRBV5-1	TRBD2	NA	TGCGCCAGCAGGTGGCGGGAGGTAGGCCACGAGCAGTACTTC	CASRWREVGHEQYF
TRBJ2-2	TRBV7-8	TRBD1	NA	TGTGCCAGCAGCTGGTTACGGGACAGGGGAATCGGGGAGCTGTTTTTT	CASSWLRDRGIGELFF
TRBJ1-2	TRBV27	NA	once	TGTGCCAGCAGTTTATCTGCTGGGGTTCACTATGGCTACACCTTC	CASSLSAGVHYGYTF
TRBJ2-7	TRBV7-8	TRBD2	NA	TGTGCCAGCAGCTTAGGGGTGTCTAGCGGGATTTCATACGAGCAGTACTTC	CASSLGVSSGISYEQYF
TRBJ2-7	TRBV4-2	TRBD1	few	TGTGCCAGCAGCCAAGAATTACACCGGCTGGACAGGGTCTACGAGCAGTACTTC	CASSQELHRLDRVYEQYF
TRBJ2-4	TRBV21-1	NA	NA	TGTGCCAGCAGCAAGGGACAGGGGGAACAAGAGATAATACTAGCCAAAAACATTCAGTACTTC	CASSKGQGEQEIILAKNIQYF
TRBJ1-4	TRBV5-1	NA	NA	TGCGCCAGCAGCTTGGGGCCAGCTAATGAAAAACTGTTTTTT	CASSLGPANEKLFF
TRBJ2-3	TRBV9	NA	NA	TGTGCCAGCAGCGTAGGGACAGCGACCGGTGATACGCAGTATTTT	CASSVGTATGDTQYF
TRBJ1-1	TRBV7-6	NA	NA	TGTGCCAGCAGAAAAGGGGTAGGCGACACTGAAGCTTTCTTT	CASRKGVGDTEAFF
TRBJ2-1	TRBV10-2	NA	NA	TGCGCCAGCAGTGAGAGTAGGGGACAACAGTTCTTC	CASSESRGQQFF
TRBJ2-2	TRBV30	TRBD2	NA	TGTGCCTGGACGAGTTCTAGCGGGTTCACCGGGGAGCTGTTTTTT	CAWTSSSGFTGELFF
TRBJ2-1	TRBV28	NA	NA	TGTGCCAGCAGTTTATTTGGCGGTAGCTCCTACAATGAGCAGTTCTTC	CASSLFGGSSYNEQFF
TRBJ2-7	TRBV7-9	NA	few	TGTGCCAGCAGCTCGGACACTTCCTACGAGCAGTACTTC	CASSSDTSYEQYF
TRBJ2-7	TRBV27	TRBD1	NA	TGTGCCAGCAGTTTCTCGGGGACAGTTTCCTACGAGCAGTACTTC	CASSFSGTVSYEQYF
TRBJ1-5	TRBV6-5	NA	medium-sized	TGTGCCAGCAGCCCCAGTCAGGATCAGCCCCAGCATTTT	CASSPSQDQPQHF
TRBJ2-5	TRBV7-3	NA	NA	TGTGCCAGCAGCTTAAGGGGTCCGGAAGAGACCCAGTACTTC	CASSLRGPEETQYF
TRBJ1-4	TRBV27	NA	few	TGTGCCAGCCGGGGAGTTAGCAGTAATGAAAAACTGTTTTTT	CASRGVSSNEKLFF
TRBJ1-1	TRBV7-9	NA	NA	TGTGCCAGCAGCTTATCTGACAGCAGGGATGAAGCTTTCTTT	CASSLSDSRDEAFF
TRBJ2-5	TRBV13	TRBD2	NA	TGTGCCAGCAGCTATAACGGTCGCCTAGCGGGGGAGACCCAGTACTTC	CASSYNGRLAGETQYF
TRBJ2-5	TRBV2	NA	NA	TGTGCCAGCAAGTACACGGTGATGGAAGGGGAGACCCAGTACTTC	CASKYTVMEGETQYF
TRBJ2-5	TRBV15	TRBD1	NA	TGTGCCACCAGCAGGGACAGGGACAGCCTCAAGACCCAGTACTTC	CATSRDRDSLKTQYF
TRBJ2-1	TRBV30	TRBD2	NA	TGTGCCTGGAGTCCCGGGACTAGCTCCTACAATGAGCAGTTCTTC	CAWSPGTSSYNEQFF
TRBJ2-7	TRBV7-9	NA	NA	TGTGCCAGCAGCTTCTCTTCCGGGAGTGGCGAGCAGTACTTC	CASSFSSGSGEQYF
TRBJ1-4	TRBV19	TRBD1	NA	TGTGCCAGTAGCTGGGGGACAGGGGATCGGGAAAAACTGTTTTTT	CASSWGTGDREKLFF
TRBJ1-5	TRBV27	TRBD1	few	TGTGCCAGCAGTTTTGTTTACAGGGGAGGCAATCAGCCCCAGCATTTT	CASSFVYRGGNQPQHF
TRBJ1-1	TRBV6-1	NA	NA	TGTGCCAGCAGTGAATTGGGGGGCCGGTGGGTGAACACTGAAGCTTTCTTT	CASSELGGRWVNTEAFF